The T cell receptor beta chain described here comes from a study of blood T cell repertoires in COVID-19. Using immunoSEQ multiplex PCR, the repertoire was profiled, and TCRdb retains in-frame clones only, with some absent. The sample consists of about 160,000 clones, about 89% of them appearing once. This CDR3 has 13 residues. Germline V gives CDR1 SNHLY, CDR2 FYNNEI. After removal of 7 bases from V and 5 bases from J, the junction contained 5 bases not matched to a gene. This clone was seen only a few times. The rearrangement uses TRBV2 and TRBJ2-1, with 7 nucleotides matching TRBD1. This sequence originates from a man in his 60s with acute or convalescent COVID-19. The source material was peripheral blood. This CDR3 is CASIGQEDNEQFF. CDR3 in DNA: TGTGCCAGCATCGGACAGGAGGACAATGAGCAGTTCTTC.